The 18 T cell receptor beta chains given below trace back to one sample, sequenced in a study of STAT5B mutations in CD4+ large granular lymphocyte leukemia. Libraries were prepared by immunoSEQ multiplex PCR; TCRdb keeps only in-frame clonotypes and omits some of them. The data contain about 8,200 clones, nearly 90% of them singletons. Sequencing used PBMCs. The receptor set was obtained from a woman in her seventies with CD4+ T-cell large granular lymphocyte leukemia.

This chain connects TRBV4-3 to TRBJ1-3, with D maybe TRBD1 (5 bases). V was cut by 3 bases and J by 3 bases, with 12 bases left in between. This CDR3 comprises 15 residues. Looked up from germline, CDR1 is LGHNA and CDR2 is YSLEER. CDR3 sequence reads: CASSQSRVVGNTIYF. The CDR3, as DNA: TGCGCCAGCAGCCAGAGCAGGGTAGTTGGAAACACCATATATTTT.

The chain joins TRBV5-8 to TRBJ1-5, with D hard to call. V was cut by 1 base and J by 3 bases, with 8 bases left in between. The CDR3 loop spans 14 amino acids. From germline, CDR1 is SGHTS and CDR2 YDEGEE. The CDR3 loop is CASSLKQDNQPQHF. The CDR3 DNA reads as TGTGCCAGCAGCTTGAAGCAGGACAATCAGCCCCAGCATTTT. Looking up the rest from reference TRBV5-8 and TRBJ1-5 gives the full variable domain: EAGVTQSPTHLIKTRGQQATLRCSPISGHTSVYWYQQALGLGLQFLLWYDEGEERNRGNFPPRFSGRQFPNYSSELNVNALELEDSALYLCASSLKQDNQPQHFGDGTRLSIL.

J is TRBJ1-1 and V is TRBV5-1; possibly TRBD1 for D (6 bases). The germline V and J ends were trimmed by 0 bases and 6 bases, with 9 bases remaining between them. From germline, CDR1 is SGHRS and CDR2 YFSETQ. The CDR3 covers 13 residues. The CDR3 region is CASSLGGGAEAFF. The CDR3 DNA sequence: TGCGCCAGCAGCTTGGGAGGGGGTGCTGAAGCTTTCTTT.

The gene calls are TRBV4-3 and TRBJ1-1, with D maybe TRBD1 (5 bases). The CDR3 sequence is 13 residues long. Between the trimmed V and J ends, which lost 4 bases and 7 bases, there was a span of 13 bases. CDR1 is LGHNA and CDR2 is YSLEER in the germline V gene. CDR3 nucleotide sequence: TGCGCCAGCAGCCGCCTCCAGGGCAGTGAAGCTTTCTTT. Its translation is CASSRLQGSEAFF.

V is TRBV19 and J is TRBJ2-5, with D possibly matching TRBD1 (6 bases). Germline CDR1 LNHDA, CDR2 SQIVND (reference sequence). This CDR3 spans 16 amino acids. V was pared by 6 bases and J by 1 base, with 18 bases between. The CDR3 sequence is CASRSLGGQFQETQYF. In nucleotides, the CDR3 is TGTGCCAGTAGATCCCTCGGAGGACAGTTCCAAGAGACCCAGTACTTC.

The V and J genes are TRBV7-2 and TRBJ2-3, with TRBD2 identical over 13 bases. The germline V gene encodes CDR1 SGHTA and CDR2 FQGNSA. The CDR3 has 17 residues. The V gene end was trimmed by 4 bases and the J gene end by 4 bases; junction bases not matched to a gene: 8. CDR3 sequence reads: CASSSHQLAGGPDTQYF. Here the CDR3 DNA reads TGTGCCAGCAGCTCCCACCAACTAGCGGGGGGGCCAGATACGCAGTATTTT. Based on the CDR3 plus reference TRBV7-2 and TRBJ2-3, the full variable domain is GAGVSQSPSNKVTEKGKDVELRCDPISGHTALYWYRQSLGQGLEFLIYFQGNSAPDKSGLPSDRFSAERTGGSVSTLTIQRTQQEDSAVYLCASSSHQLAGGPDTQYFGPGTRLTVL.

CDR3 in amino acids: CASRLGGLAGGPSTF. As DNA, the CDR3 is TGTGCCAGCAGACTAGGGGGGTTAGCGGGGGGGCCGTCGACTTTC. The chain joins TRBV5-4 to TRBJ2-6; 11 nucleotides match TRBD2. The CDR3 extends over 15 amino acids. The V segment lost 5 bases and the J segment 18 bases; nucleotides outside the gene matches: 16. Germline CDR1 SGHNT, CDR2 YYREEE (reference sequence). Full variable domain (remainder filled in from reference TRBV5-4 and TRBJ2-6): ETGVTQSPTHLIKTRGQQVTLRCSSQSGHNTVSWYQQALGQGPQFIFQYYREEENGRGNFPPRFSGLQFPNYSSELNVNALELDDSALYLCASRLGGLAGGPSTFGAGSRLTVL.

The chain recombines TRBV4-3 with TRBJ2-1, with D possibly being TRBD2 (7 bases). CDR1 and CDR2 (germline): LGHNA, YSLEER. V dropped 3 bases and J dropped 6 bases, with 18 bases sitting between them. CDR3 length equals 16 residues. Here the CDR3 reads CASSQAPWGGPNEQFF. The CDR3 region has the DNA TGCGCCAGCAGCCAGGCCCCGTGGGGGGGCCCCAATGAGCAGTTCTTC.

This rearrangement joins TRBV27 to TRBJ2-7, with TRBD1 as a possible D gene (5 bases). CDR3 size: 13 residues. Trimming pared 7 bases from V and 3 bases from J, leaving 13 bases between. Germline-derived CDR1 and CDR2 are MNHEY and SMNVEV (reference sequence). CDR3 sequence: CASKRLGLYEQYF. CDR3 bases: TGTGCCAGCAAGAGATTGGGGCTCTACGAGCAGTACTTC.

This chain connects TRBV7-2 to TRBJ2-2; TRBD2 matches at 9 bases. V lost 1 base and J lost 1; bases outside the gene matches: 4. This CDR3 contains 17 residues. The germline V gene has CDR1 SGHTA and CDR2 FQGNSA. CDR3 bases: TGTGCCAGCAGCTTAGGTGGCGGGGGGGGGAACACCGGGGAGCTGTTTTTT. Translated: CASSLGGGGGNTGELFF.

The chain recombines TRBV5-1 with TRBJ2-5, with TRBD1 matching 9 bases. This CDR3 comprises 14 residues. The germline CDR1 and CDR2 sequences are SGHRS and YFSETQ. J gave up 4 bases and V 0 bases, and 1 base lay outside the gene matches. CDR3: CASSLGQGGETQYF. As DNA, the CDR3 is TGCGCCAGCAGCTTGGGACAGGGGGGAGAGACCCAGTACTTC.

The chain couples TRBV5-1 to TRBJ2-1; D unclear. Trimming pared 2 bases from V and 8 bases from J, leaving 5 bases between. CDR1 and CDR2 (germline): SGHRS, YFSETQ. The CDR3 loop spans 11 amino acids. CDR3 amino acids: CASSLGHEQFF. In DNA form, the CDR3 reads TGCGCCAGCAGCTTAGGACATGAGCAGTTCTTC.

The gene calls are TRBV18 and TRBJ2-3; tentatively, D is TRBD1 (7 bases). The length of the CDR3 is 15 residues. V lost 3 bases and J lost 6, with 16 bases in between. The germline CDR1 and CDR2 sequences are KGHSH and LQKENI. The CDR3 loop reads CASSPSGGIIDTQYF. In nucleotides, the CDR3 is TGTGCCAGCTCACCCTCAGGGGGGATCATCGATACGCAGTATTTT.

This rearrangement joins TRBV2 to TRBJ2-7; TRBD1 agrees at 7 bases. The CDR3 has 14 amino acids. From germline, CDR1 is SNHLY and CDR2 FYNNEI. V shed 4 bases and J 3 bases; nucleotides not matched to a gene: 6. The CDR3 loop is CASSVKGAGYEQYF. DNA for the CDR3: TGTGCCAGCAGTGTAAAGGGGGCGGGCTACGAGCAGTACTTC. Full variable domain (outside the CDR3, taken from reference TRBV2 and TRBJ2-7): EPEVTQTPSHQVTQMGQEVILRCVPISNHLYFYWYRQILGQKVEFLVSFYNNEISEKSEIFDDQFSVERPDGSNFTLKIRSTKLEDSAMYFCASSVKGAGYEQYFGPGTRLTVT.

CDR3 bases: TGCGCCAGCAGCCAACGGGTCCTCCAAGAGACCCAGTACTTC. Translated, it gives CASSQRVLQETQYF. The rearrangement uses TRBV4-1 and TRBJ2-5; D gene unclear. This CDR3 comprises 14 residues. Per germline, CDR1 MGHRA and CDR2 YSYEKL. Trimming removed 2 bases at V and 1 base at J, with 8 bases between.

This sequence joins TRBV9 and TRBJ2-3; possibly TRBD1 for D (6 bases). The CDR3 contains 15 residues. V was cut by 3 bases and J by 3 bases, with 14 bases left in between. In germline, CDR1 is SGDLS, CDR2 YYNGEE. CDR3 in DNA: TGTGCCAGCAGCGAGCCGGGACACGTAACAGATACGCAGTATTTT. The encoded protein is CASSEPGHVTDTQYF.

There are a few counts of this clone. The V gene is TRBV4-2, the J gene TRBJ1-1; D is unresolved. The germline V and J ends were trimmed by 1 base and 2 bases, with 8 bases remaining between them. Germline V gives CDR1 LGHNA, CDR2 YNFKEQ. The CDR3 extends over 14 amino acids. The CDR3 region is CASSQGWLNTEAFF. The CDR3 DNA sequence: TGTGCCAGCAGCCAAGGGTGGCTAAACACTGAAGCTTTCTTT.

The chain links TRBV30 to TRBJ2-7, with D possibly TRBD1 on 5 matching bases. The germline V gene has CDR1 GTSNPN and CDR2 SVGIG (reference sequence). V lost 0 bases and J 6 bases, leaving 15 bases between the germline ends. The CDR3 contains 14 residues. Here the CDR3 reads CAWSVSGLSPEQYF. CDR3 coding DNA: TGTGCCTGGAGTGTATCAGGGTTAAGTCCCGAGCAGTACTTC.